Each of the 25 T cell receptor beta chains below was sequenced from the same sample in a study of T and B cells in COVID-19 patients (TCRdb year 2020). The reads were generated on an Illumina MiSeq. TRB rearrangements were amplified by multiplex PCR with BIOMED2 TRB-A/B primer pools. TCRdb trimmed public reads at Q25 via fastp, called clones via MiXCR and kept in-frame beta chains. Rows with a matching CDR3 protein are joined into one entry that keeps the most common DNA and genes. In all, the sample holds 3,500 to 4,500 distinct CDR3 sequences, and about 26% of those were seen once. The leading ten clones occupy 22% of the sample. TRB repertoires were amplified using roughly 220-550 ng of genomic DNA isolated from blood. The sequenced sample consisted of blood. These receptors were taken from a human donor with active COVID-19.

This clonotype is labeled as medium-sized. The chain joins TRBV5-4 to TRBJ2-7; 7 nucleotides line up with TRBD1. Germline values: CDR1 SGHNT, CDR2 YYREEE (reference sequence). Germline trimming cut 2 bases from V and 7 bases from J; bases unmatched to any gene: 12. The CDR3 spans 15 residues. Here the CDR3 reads CASSLRVTGVIEQYF. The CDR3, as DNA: TGTGCCAGCAGCTTAAGAGTAACAGGGGTTATAGAGCAGTACTTC.

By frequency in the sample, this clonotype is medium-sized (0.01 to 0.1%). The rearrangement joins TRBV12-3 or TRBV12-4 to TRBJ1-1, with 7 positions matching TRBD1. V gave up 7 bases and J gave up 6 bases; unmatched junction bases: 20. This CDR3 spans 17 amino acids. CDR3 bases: TGTGCCAGCACCATGGGGCCGGGAAGACAGGGAGGTTCTGAAGCTTTCTTT. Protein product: CASTMGPGRQGGSEAFF.

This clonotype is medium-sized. CDR3 DNA: TGTGCCAGCAGCTGGGACAGTGGTACCTATGGCTACACCTTC. It codes for CASSWDSGTYGYTF. The J gene is TRBJ1-2, the V gene TRBV5-6, with 7 bases aligning to TRBD1. V lost 3 bases to trimming and J lost 4 bases; unmatched junction nucleotides: 6. This CDR3 contains 14 residues. Germline CDR1 is SGHDT and CDR2 is YYEEEE.

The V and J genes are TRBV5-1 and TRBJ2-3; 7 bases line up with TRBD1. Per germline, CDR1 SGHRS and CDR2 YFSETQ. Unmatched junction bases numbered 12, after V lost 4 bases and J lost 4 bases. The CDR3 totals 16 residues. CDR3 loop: CASSLTGLFSADTQYF. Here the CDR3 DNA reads TGCGCCAGCAGCCTGACAGGGCTGTTTTCGGCAGATACGCAGTATTTT.

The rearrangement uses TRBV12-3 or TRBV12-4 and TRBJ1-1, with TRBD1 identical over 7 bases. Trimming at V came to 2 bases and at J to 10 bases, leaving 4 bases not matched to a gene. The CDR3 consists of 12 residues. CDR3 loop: CASSLKGGLAFF. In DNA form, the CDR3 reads TGTGCCAGCAGTTTAAAAGGGGGCTTAGCTTTCTTT.

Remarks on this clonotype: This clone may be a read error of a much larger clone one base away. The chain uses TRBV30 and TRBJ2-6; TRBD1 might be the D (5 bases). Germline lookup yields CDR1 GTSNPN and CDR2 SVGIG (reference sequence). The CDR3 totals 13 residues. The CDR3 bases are TGTGCCTGGAGCTTCTCTGGGGCCAACGCCCTGACTTTC. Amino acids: CAWSFSGANALTF.

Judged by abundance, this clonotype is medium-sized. For the CDR3, the DNA is TGTGCCAGCAGCTCCCAAGAGACCCAGTACTTC. This sequence encodes CASSSQETQYF. J is TRBJ2-5 and V is TRBV6-6; D ambiguous. V dropped 6 bases and J dropped 1 base, with 3 bases sitting between them. Germline-derived CDR1 and CDR2 are MNHNY and SVGAGI (reference sequence). The CDR3 runs to 11 residues.

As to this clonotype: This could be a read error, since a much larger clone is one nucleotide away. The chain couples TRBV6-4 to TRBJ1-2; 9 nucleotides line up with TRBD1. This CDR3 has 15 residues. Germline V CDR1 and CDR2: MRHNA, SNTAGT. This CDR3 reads CVSSVGQGANYGYTF. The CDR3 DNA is TGTGTCAGCAGTGTGGGACAGGGAGCTAACTATGGCTACACCTTC.

CDR3 DNA sequence: TGTGCCAGCTCATCGGGACTAGCGGTTAACACCGGGGAGCTGTTTTTT. It codes for CASSSGLAVNTGELFF. The chain recombines TRBV18 with TRBJ2-2; TRBD2 aligns across 11 bases. The trim removed 5 bases at V and 2 bases at J, leaving 4 bases unmatched. CDR1 is KGHSH, CDR2 LQKENI, per germline. The CDR3 runs to 16 residues.

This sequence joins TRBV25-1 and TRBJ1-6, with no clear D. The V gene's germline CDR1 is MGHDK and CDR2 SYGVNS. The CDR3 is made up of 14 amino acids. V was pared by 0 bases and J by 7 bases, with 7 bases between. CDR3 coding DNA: TGTGCCAGCAGTGAATATCCTCCGAATTCACCCCTCCACTTT. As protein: CASSEYPPNSPLHF.

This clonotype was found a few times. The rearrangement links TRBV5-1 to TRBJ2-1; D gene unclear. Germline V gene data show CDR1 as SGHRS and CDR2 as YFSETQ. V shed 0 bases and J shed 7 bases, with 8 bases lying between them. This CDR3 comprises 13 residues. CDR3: CASSLVSGNEQFF. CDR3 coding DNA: TGCGCCAGCAGCTTGGTTTCCGGGAATGAGCAGTTCTTC.

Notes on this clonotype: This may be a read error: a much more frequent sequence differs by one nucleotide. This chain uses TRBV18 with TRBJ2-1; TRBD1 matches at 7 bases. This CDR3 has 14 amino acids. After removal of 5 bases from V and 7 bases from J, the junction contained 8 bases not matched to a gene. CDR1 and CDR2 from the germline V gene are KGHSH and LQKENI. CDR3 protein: CASSANRGSNEQFF. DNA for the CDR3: TGTGCCAGCTCAGCAAACAGGGGTAGTAATGAGCAGTTCTTC.

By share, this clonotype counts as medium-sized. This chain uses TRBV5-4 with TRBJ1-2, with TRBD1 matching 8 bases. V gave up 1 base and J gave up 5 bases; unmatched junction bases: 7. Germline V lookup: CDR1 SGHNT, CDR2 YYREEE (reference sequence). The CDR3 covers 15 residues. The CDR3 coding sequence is TGTGCCAGCAGCTTGCCTACAGGGGGGCCTTATGGCTACACCTTC. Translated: CASSLPTGGPYGYTF.

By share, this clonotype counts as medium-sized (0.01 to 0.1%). CDR3 nucleotides: TGTGCCATCAGTGGGGAGGGGGGAACCTACGAGCAGTACTTC. Residues: CAISGEGGTYEQYF. The genes are TRBV10-3 and TRBJ2-7; D is possibly TRBD2 (7 bases). The germline V and J ends were trimmed by 4 bases and 2 bases, with 12 bases remaining between them. The CDR3 runs 14 residues. CDR1 ENHRY and CDR2 SYGVKD come from the germline V gene.

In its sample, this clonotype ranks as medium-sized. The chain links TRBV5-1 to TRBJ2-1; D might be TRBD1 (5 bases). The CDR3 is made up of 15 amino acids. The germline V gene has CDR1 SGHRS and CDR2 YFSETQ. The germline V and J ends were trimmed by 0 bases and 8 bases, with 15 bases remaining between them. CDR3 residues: CASSLVGADGDEQFF. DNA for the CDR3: TGCGCCAGCAGCTTGGTTGGGGCCGATGGGGATGAGCAGTTCTTC.

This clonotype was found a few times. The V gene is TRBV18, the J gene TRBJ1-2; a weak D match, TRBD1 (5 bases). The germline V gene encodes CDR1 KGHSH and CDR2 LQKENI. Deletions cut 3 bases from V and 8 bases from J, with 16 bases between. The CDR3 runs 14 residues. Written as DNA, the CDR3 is TGTGCCAGCTCACCCCCCGGGGGGAAGGACGGCTACACCTTC. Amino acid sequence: CASSPPGGKDGYTF.

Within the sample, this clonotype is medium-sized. The CDR3 DNA reads TGTGCCAGTAGTACGGCGGGACAGGGCTTCTTTAACTATGGCTACACCTTC. Residues: CASSTAGQGFFNYGYTF. The chain couples TRBV19 to TRBJ1-2, with TRBD1 identical over 9 bases. From germline, CDR1 is LNHDA and CDR2 SQIVND (reference sequence). The V gene end was trimmed by 4 bases and the J gene end by 1 base; junction bases not matched to a gene: 10. There are 17 residues in the CDR3.

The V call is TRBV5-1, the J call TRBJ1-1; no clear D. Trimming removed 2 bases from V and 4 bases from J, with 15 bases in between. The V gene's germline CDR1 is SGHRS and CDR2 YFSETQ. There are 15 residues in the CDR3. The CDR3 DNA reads TGCGCCAGCAGCTTACGGACCACCCCGAGCACTGAAGCTTTCTTT. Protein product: CASSLRTTPSTEAFF.

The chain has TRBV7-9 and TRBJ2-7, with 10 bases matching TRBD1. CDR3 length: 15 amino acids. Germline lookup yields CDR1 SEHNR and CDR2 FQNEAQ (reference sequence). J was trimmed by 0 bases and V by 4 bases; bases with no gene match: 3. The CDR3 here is CASSSRTGGSYEQYF. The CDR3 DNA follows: TGTGCCAGCAGCTCCCGGACAGGGGGCTCCTACGAGCAGTACTTC.

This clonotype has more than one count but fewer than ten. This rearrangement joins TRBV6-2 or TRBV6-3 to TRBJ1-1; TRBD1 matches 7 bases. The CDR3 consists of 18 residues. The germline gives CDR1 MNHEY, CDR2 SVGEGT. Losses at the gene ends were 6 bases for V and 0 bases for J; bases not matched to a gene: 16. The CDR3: CASRLPIRGPHLNTEAFF. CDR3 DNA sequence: TGTGCCAGCAGACTCCCCATTAGGGGGCCCCATTTGAACACTGAAGCTTTCTTT.

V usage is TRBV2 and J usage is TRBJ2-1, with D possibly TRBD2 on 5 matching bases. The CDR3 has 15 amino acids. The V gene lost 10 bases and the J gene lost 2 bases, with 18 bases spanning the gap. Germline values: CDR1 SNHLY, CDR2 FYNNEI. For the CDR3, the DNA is TGTGCCACCAACGGGATCGCGAGCCCCTACAATGAGCAGTTCTTC. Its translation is CATNGIASPYNEQFF.

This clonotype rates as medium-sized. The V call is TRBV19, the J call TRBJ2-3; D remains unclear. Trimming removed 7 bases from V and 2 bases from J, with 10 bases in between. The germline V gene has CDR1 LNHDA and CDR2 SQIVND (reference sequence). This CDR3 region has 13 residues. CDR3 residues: CASKRLDTDTQYF. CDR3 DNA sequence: TGTGCCAGTAAAAGGCTAGACACAGATACGCAGTATTTT.

CDR3 loop: CASSFSIYEQYF. In nucleotides, the CDR3 is TGTGCCAGCAGTTTCTCTATCTACGAGCAGTACTTC. The V call is TRBV6-5, the J call TRBJ2-7, with unresolved D. There are 12 residues in the CDR3. V was cut by 4 bases and J by 3 bases, with 7 bases left in between. CDR1 and CDR2 (germline): MNHEY, SVGAGI.

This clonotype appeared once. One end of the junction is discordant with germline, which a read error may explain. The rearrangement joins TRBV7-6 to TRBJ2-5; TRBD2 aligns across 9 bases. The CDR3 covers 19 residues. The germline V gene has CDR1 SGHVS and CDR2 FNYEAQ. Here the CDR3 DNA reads TGTGCCAGCAGCCCCCTGGCCCCATATAGCGGGAGTTCCCAAGATACCCAGTACTTC. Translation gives CASSPLAPYSGSSQDTQYF.

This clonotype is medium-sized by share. The CDR3 sequence: CASSPDRGRYTGELFF. Here the CDR3 DNA reads TGTGCCAGCAGCCCCGACAGGGGTAGATACACCGGGGAGCTGTTTTTT. V is TRBV6-5 and J is TRBJ2-2, with 8 bases aligning to TRBD1. The CDR3 length is 16 residues. The germline CDR1 and CDR2 sequences are MNHEY and SVGAGI. V dropped 6 bases and J dropped 3; count of bases not matched to a gene: 9.